Below are 23 T cell receptor beta chains sequenced from a single sample in a study of cytomegalovirus exposure and HLA in healthy donors (dated by TCRdb to 2015 to 2018). Receptors were amplified or captured by the immunoSEQ multiplex PCR assay. For the multiplex PCR, a mixture combining 60 forward primers for TCR Vbeta segments and 13 reverse primers for TCR Jbeta segments was used. Sourced from immuneACCESS, this table was stored by TCRdb with only in-frame sequences that have V and J called. A share of the clones is absent; for the studies checked, an unresolved V gene accounts for under half, and the remainder has no known explanation. This sample comprises under 150,000 clones, roughly three quarters of them detected only once. Together, the top ten hold 3% to 4% of the sample. Sequences were obtained from PBMCs. The origin of the receptors is a female donor in good health and CMV-seronegative.

The chain recombines TRBV13 with TRBJ2-3; D is undetermined. V was trimmed by 5 bases and J by 0 bases, leaving 9 bases between them. The germline CDR1 and CDR2 sequences are PRHDT and FYEKMQ (reference sequence). This CDR3 has 14 amino acids. Here the CDR3 reads CASSPPLSTDTQYF. In DNA, the CDR3 is TGTGCCAGCAGCCCCCCTCTAAGCACAGATACGCAGTATTTT.

This clone occurred once. The genes are TRBV2 and TRBJ1-2; TRBD1 agrees at 8 bases. Germline CDR1 SNHLY, CDR2 FYNNEI. J lost 10 bases, V lost 8 bases, and 6 bases had no gene match. The CDR3 is 11 amino acids. The CDR3 loop is CASRDRLFYTF. CDR3 sequence (DNA): TGTGCCAGCCGGGACAGGCTCTTCTACACCTTC.

CDR3 protein: CSGGTVYEQYF. DNA for the CDR3: TGCAGCGGGGGGACAGTCTACGAGCAGTACTTC. The chain links TRBV29-1 to TRBJ2-7; 7 nucleotides agree with TRBD1. With V trimmed by 7 bases and J by 3 bases, 3 bases remained unmatched. The V gene's germline CDR1 is SQVTM and CDR2 ANQGSEA. CDR3 length equals 11 residues.

The chain uses TRBV7-2 and TRBJ2-3, with D hard to call. Germline V lookup: CDR1 SGHTA, CDR2 FQGNSA. The CDR3 totals 13 residues. The V gene lost 4 bases and the J gene lost 7 bases, with 12 bases spanning the gap. CDR3 sequence reads: CASSSRDKNTQYF. In nucleotides, the CDR3 is TGTGCCAGCAGCTCGCGAGACAAAAATACGCAGTATTTT.

V usage is TRBV7-9 and J usage is TRBJ2-1; D not resolved. This CDR3 is built from 16 residues. Trimming left V 1 base short and J 0 bases short, with 10 bases between. CDR1 and CDR2 from the germline V gene are SEHNR and FQNEAQ (reference sequence). The CDR3: CASSLVGTDSYNEQFF. Here the CDR3 DNA reads TGTGCCAGCAGCTTAGTCGGTACCGACTCCTACAATGAGCAGTTCTTC. Drawing the rest from reference TRBV7-9 and TRBJ2-1, the complete variable domain is DTGVSQNPRHKITKRGQNVTFRCDPISEHNRLYWYRQTLGQGPEFLTYFQNEAQLEKSRLLSDRFSAERPKGSFSTLEIQRTEQGDSAMYLCASSLVGTDSYNEQFFGPGTRLTVL.

The V and J genes are TRBV28 and TRBJ1-2, with a weak D call TRBD1 (5 bases). Trimming took 5 bases from V and 4 from J, leaving 11 bases between them. Germline V gives CDR1 MDHEN, CDR2 SYDVKM. The length of the CDR3 is 13 residues. The CDR3 here is CASSLTDSYGYTF. CDR3 DNA: TGTGCCAGCAGTCTGACAGATAGCTATGGCTACACCTTC.

This clone turned up a few times. The chain joins TRBV4-3 to TRBJ2-1, with a possible D match to TRBD2 (6 bases). Germline CDR1 and CDR2: LGHNA and YSLEER. CDR3 size: 15 residues. V lost 0 bases and J lost 7, with 13 bases in between. CDR3 loop: CASSQELRGKNEQFF. CDR3 in DNA: TGCGCCAGCAGCCAAGAATTACGGGGGAAGAATGAGCAGTTCTTC.

The CDR3 loop is CASSLAGGGQETQYF. CDR3 nucleotides: TGTGCCAGCAGCTTGGCTGGGGGGGGCCAAGAGACCCAGTACTTC. V gene TRBV5-4 combines with J gene TRBJ2-5; 7 nucleotides line up with TRBD2. V gave up 0 bases and J gave up 1 base; unmatched junction bases: 3. The CDR3 runs 15 residues. Germline CDR1 reads SGHNT; CDR2 reads YYREEE (reference sequence).

V and J are TRBV5-6 and TRBJ2-7, with TRBD1 matching over 12 bases. The CDR3 spans 15 residues. The germline V gene encodes CDR1 SGHDT and CDR2 YYEEEE. V shed 2 bases, J shed 5 bases, and the junction held 5 bases outside the gene matches. CDR3 loop: CASSFGTGGWNEQYF. The CDR3 bases are TGTGCCAGCAGCTTCGGGACAGGGGGCTGGAACGAGCAGTACTTC.

The chain uses TRBV30 and TRBJ2-1; 8 bases agree with TRBD2. This CDR3 spans 12 amino acids. Germline CDR1 GTSNPN, CDR2 SVGIG (reference sequence). The chain's CDR3 is CAGAGVRDEQFF. The CDR3 DNA reads as TGTGCAGGAGCGGGAGTTAGGGATGAGCAGTTCTTC.

This clone has just a few counts. The CDR3 DNA follows: TGTGCCAGCAGCCGACTAGCGGGAGGCTACGAGCAGTACTTC. It codes for CASSRLAGGYEQYF. The chain carries TRBV6-1 and TRBJ2-7, with TRBD2 matching over 13 bases. Looked up from germline, CDR1 is MNHNS and CDR2 is SASEGT. V shed 6 bases and J 3 bases; nucleotides not matched to a gene: 2. The length of the CDR3 is 14 residues.

This clone was counted between two and nine times. The V and J genes are TRBV4-3 and TRBJ1-1; D remains unclear. The germline gives CDR1 LGHNA, CDR2 YSLEER. This CDR3 region has 14 residues. The V end lost 0 bases, the J end lost 4 bases, and 9 bases lay between the germline ends. In nucleotides, the CDR3 is TGCGCCAGCAGCCAAGACGGCGCGGGCACTGAAGCTTTCTTT. Translated, it gives CASSQDGAGTEAFF.

Concerning this clone itself: The junction shows a germline mismatch at one end, possibly a read error. J is TRBJ1-5 and V is TRBV7-7, with D possibly matching TRBD1 (5 bases). Looked up from germline, CDR1 is SSHAT and CDR2 is FNYEAQ (reference sequence). The CDR3 totals 14 residues. The CDR3 coding sequence is TGTGCTAGCAACGCTCGGGGGGAGAATCAGCCCCAGCATTTT. Translated: CASNARGENQPQHF.

This chain joins TRBV27 and TRBJ1-4; no definite D call. CDR1 is MNHEY and CDR2 is SMNVEV in the germline V gene (reference sequence). Trimming took off 5 bases at V and 0 bases at J, with 7 bases between the two ends. CDR3 length: 14 amino acids. The CDR3 spells CASSPRTTNEKLFF. The CDR3, as DNA: TGTGCCAGCAGTCCCAGAACAACTAATGAAAAACTGTTTTTT.

The chain couples TRBV7-2 to TRBJ1-6; D remains unclear. Germline V gene lookup returns CDR1 SGHTA and CDR2 FQGNSA. The CDR3 has 14 amino acids. Trimming left V 1 base short and J 5 bases short, with 6 bases between. CDR3 loop: CASSLGPDNSPLHF. The DNA for the CDR3 is TGTGCCAGCAGCTTAGGGCCCGATAATTCACCCCTCCACTTT.

V usage is TRBV10-1 and J usage is TRBJ2-7; a weak D match, TRBD1 (6 bases). V lost 4 bases and J 2 bases, leaving 15 bases between the germline ends. Germline V lookup: CDR1 WNHNN, CDR2 SYGVQD (reference sequence). The length of the CDR3 is 15 residues. This CDR3 is CASSVDGAGAYEQYF. CDR3 nucleotides: TGCGCCAGCAGTGTGGATGGGGCAGGGGCCTACGAGCAGTACTTC.

V usage is TRBV25-1 and J usage is TRBJ1-5, with 11 nucleotides matching TRBD1. The CDR3 is made up of 16 amino acids. V lost 3 bases and J lost 2; bases outside the gene matches: 3. Germline CDR1 is MGHDK and CDR2 is SYGVNS. The CDR3 DNA sequence: TGTGCCAGCAGTGACGGGACAGGGGGAGGCAATCAGCCCCAGCATTTT. Its protein product is CASSDGTGGGNQPQHF.

V usage is TRBV18 and J usage is TRBJ2-7; D possibly corresponds to TRBD2 (7 bases). CDR1 is KGHSH and CDR2 is LQKENI in the germline V gene. The CDR3 sequence is 15 residues long. Trimming took off 2 bases at V and 4 bases at J, with 15 bases between the two ends. The CDR3 DNA is TGTGCCAGCTCACCAGGAGCGGGGACACTGTACGAGCAGTACTTC. Translation: CASSPGAGTLYEQYF.

In DNA form, the CDR3 reads TGTGCCAGCAGTCCGAGGGATACGCAGTATTTT. Residues: CASSPRDTQYF. This chain joins TRBV6-6 and TRBJ2-3; D is unresolved. This CDR3 is 11 amino acids long. The V end lost 5 bases, the J end lost 6 bases, and 6 bases lay between the germline ends. CDR1 is MNHNY, CDR2 SVGAGI, per germline (reference sequence).

The chain joins TRBV2 to TRBJ2-5; a weak D match, TRBD1 (5 bases). Germline V gene lookup returns CDR1 SNHLY and CDR2 FYNNEI. The CDR3 spans 13 residues. V was trimmed by 5 bases and J by 3 bases, leaving 10 bases between them. Here the CDR3 DNA reads TGTGCCAGCAGTTACAGGATCGAAGAGACCCAGTACTTC. Translated, it gives CASSYRIEETQYF.

V is TRBV19 and J is TRBJ1-5; a weak D match, TRBD1 (5 bases). The CDR3 runs 15 residues. V lost 5 bases to trimming and J lost 0 bases, with 11 bases between them. CDR1 is LNHDA and CDR2 is SQIVND in the germline V gene (reference sequence). The CDR3 region has the DNA TGTGCCAGTAGTGTCAGGGTTTATAGCAATCAGCCCCAGCATTTT. Its protein is CASSVRVYSNQPQHF.

This sequence joins TRBV29-1 and TRBJ2-1, with 11 bases that match TRBD2. This CDR3 spans 15 amino acids. Germline V gene data show CDR1 as SQVTM and CDR2 as ANQGSEA. Germline trimming cut 4 bases from V and 7 bases from J; bases unmatched to any gene: 9. The CDR3 coding sequence is TGCAGCGTTGGCGTCCTAGCGGGGGGTAATAATGAGCAGTTCTTC. Protein sequence: CSVGVLAGGNNEQFF.

V is TRBV2 and J is TRBJ1-5; 7 bases fit TRBD1. Germline CDR1 is SNHLY and CDR2 is FYNNEI. J gave up 4 bases and V 8 bases, and 8 bases lay outside the gene matches. The CDR3 spans 14 residues. As DNA, the CDR3 is TGTGCCAGCGAGGGGGCGTTTGAAAATCAGCCCCAGCATTTT. It encodes CASEGAFENQPQHF.